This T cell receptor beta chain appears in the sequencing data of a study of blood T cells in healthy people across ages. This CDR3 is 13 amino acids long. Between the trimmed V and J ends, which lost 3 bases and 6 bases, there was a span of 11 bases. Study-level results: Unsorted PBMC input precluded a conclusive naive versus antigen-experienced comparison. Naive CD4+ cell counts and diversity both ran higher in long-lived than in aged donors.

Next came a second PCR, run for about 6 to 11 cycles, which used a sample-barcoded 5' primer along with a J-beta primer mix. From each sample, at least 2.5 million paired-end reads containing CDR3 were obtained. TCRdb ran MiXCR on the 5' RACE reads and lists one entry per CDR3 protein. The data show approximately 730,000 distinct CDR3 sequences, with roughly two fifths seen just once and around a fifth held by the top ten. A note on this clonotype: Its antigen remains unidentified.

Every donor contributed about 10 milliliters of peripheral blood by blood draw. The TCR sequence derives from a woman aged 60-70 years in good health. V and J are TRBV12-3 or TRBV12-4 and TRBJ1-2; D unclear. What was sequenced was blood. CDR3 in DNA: TGTGCCAGCAGTTTGGGTCTTTCGGATGGCTACACCTTC. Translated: CASSLGLSDGYTF.